This T cell receptor beta chain was observed in a study of cytomegalovirus exposure and HLA in healthy donors. CDR1 SEHNR and CDR2 FQNEAQ come from the germline V gene (reference sequence). The CDR3 is 16 amino acids. The V segment lost 4 bases and the J segment 6 bases; nucleotides outside the gene matches: 10. The PCR made use of 60 Vbeta and 13 Jbeta primers. Produced via immunoSEQ multiplex PCR; TCRdb's table is partial and in-frame only. The sample shows approximately 79,000 clones, roughly 72% of them seen only once. Material for sequencing was PBMCs. The chain combines TRBV7-9 with TRBJ2-3, with TRBD1 matching 10 bases. This clonotype was obtained from a middle-aged man in good health and CMV-seropositive. The CDR3 sequence: CASSSLDRGLGDTQYF. The CDR3 coding sequence is TGTGCCAGCAGCTCCCTAGACAGGGGGCTTGGCGATACGCAGTATTTT.